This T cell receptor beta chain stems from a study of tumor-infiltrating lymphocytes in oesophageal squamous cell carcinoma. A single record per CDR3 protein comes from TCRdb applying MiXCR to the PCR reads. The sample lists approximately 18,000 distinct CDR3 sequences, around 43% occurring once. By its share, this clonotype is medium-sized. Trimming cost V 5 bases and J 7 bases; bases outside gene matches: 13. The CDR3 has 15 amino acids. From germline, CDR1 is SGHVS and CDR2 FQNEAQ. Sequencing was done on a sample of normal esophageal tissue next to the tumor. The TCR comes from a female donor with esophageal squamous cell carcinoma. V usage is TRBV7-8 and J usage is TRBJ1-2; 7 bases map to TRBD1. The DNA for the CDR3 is TGTGCCAGCAGCCTCGAAGAGACAGGGTTCAGTGGCTACACCTTC. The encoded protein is CASSLEETGFSGYTF.